The 31 T cell receptor beta chains reported below all come from one sample, sequenced in a study of CD8+CD57+ T cells in acquired aplastic anemia (dated by TCRdb to 2016 to 2019). The reads were generated on an Illumina HiSeq 2000. TCR beta VDJ combination and CDR3 sequence profiling used genomic DNA as the template. TCRdb applied fastp at Q25 and MiXCR to the public reads, then kept only in-frame beta chains. Rows are unified per CDR3 protein, each entry keeping the most common DNA and genes. For this sample there are 200,000 or so distinct CDR3 sequences; 50% to 75% appear just once. The ten most abundant clones make up more than 45% of the sample. The sequenced sample consisted of sorted CD4+, CD8+, or CD8+CD57+ T cells (not recorded which) from PBMCs. All receptors come from a human donor with severe aplastic anemia or a healthy control (not recorded which).

The gene calls are TRBV20-1 and TRBJ2-7; 7 positions match TRBD1. CDR1 DFQATT and CDR2 SNEGSKA come from the germline V gene (reference sequence). CDR3 length equals 14 residues. The V and J ends lost 0 bases and 3 bases, in that order; junction bases with no gene match: 5. CDR3 bases: TGCAGTGCTAGAGATCACAGGACAGGCTACGAGCAGTACTTC. Protein: CSARDHRTGYEQYF.

The CDR3 bases are TGCAGCGTTGGTACCCGACAGTCCTACGAGCAGTACTTC. Its translation: CSVGTRQSYEQYF. The chain joins TRBV29-1 to TRBJ2-7, with TRBD1 as a possible D gene (5 bases). Germline V gene data show CDR1 as SQVTM and CDR2 as ANQGSEA. Trimming removed 4 bases from V and 1 base from J, with 11 bases in between. The length of the CDR3 is 13 residues.

This clonotype occurred once. This chain connects TRBV10-1 to TRBJ1-2; D is unclear. The CDR3 has 13 residues. Trimming stripped 3 bases from V and 0 bases from J, with 5 bases between. Looked up from germline, CDR1 is WNHNN and CDR2 is SYGVQD (reference sequence). In DNA, the CDR3 is TGCGCCAGCAGTGACGGATCTAACTATGGCTACACCTTC. Protein sequence: CASSDGSNYGYTF.

This clonotype was observed many times. The rearrangement joins TRBV30 to TRBJ2-7, with TRBD1 matching 7 bases. The CDR3 has 13 residues. Germline lookup yields CDR1 GTSNPN and CDR2 SVGIG (reference sequence). The trim removed 3 bases at V and 6 bases at J, leaving 8 bases unmatched. The CDR3 sequence: CAWSPNTGVEQYF. CDR3 bases: TGTGCCTGGAGCCCTAACACAGGGGTCGAGCAGTACTTC.

The chain carries TRBV19 and TRBJ2-7; D may match TRBD1 or TRBD2 (5 bases each). V was clipped by 5 bases and J by 5 bases, with 13 bases between them. The CDR3 is 13 residues long. Germline V gene data show CDR1 as LNHDA and CDR2 as SQIVND (reference sequence). CDR3 sequence reads: CASSGWGIHEQYF. CDR3 in DNA: TGTGCCAGTAGTGGTTGGGGGATTCACGAGCAGTACTTC. Full variable domain (remainder filled in from reference TRBV19 and TRBJ2-7): DGGITQSPKYLFRKEGQNVTLSCEQNLNHDAMYWYRQDPGQGLRLIYYSQIVNDFQKGDIAEGYSVSREKKESFPLTVTSAQKNPTAFYLCASSGWGIHEQYFGPGTRLTVT.

This clonotype was found many times. The CDR3 region is CASSSSDTYGYTF. DNA of the CDR3: TGTGCCAGCAGCTCTTCGGACACGTATGGCTACACCTTC. This rearrangement joins TRBV7-9 to TRBJ1-2, with D possibly TRBD1 on 5 matching bases. This CDR3 contains 13 residues. Germline V gene data show CDR1 as SEHNR and CDR2 as FQNEAQ (reference sequence). Trimming removed 4 bases at V and 5 bases at J, with 11 bases between.

V and J are TRBV20-1 and TRBJ1-2; TRBD1 matches 9 bases. This CDR3 region has 12 residues. The V segment lost 3 bases and the J segment 8 bases; nucleotides outside the gene matches: 4. The germline V gene has CDR1 DFQATT and CDR2 SNEGSKA (reference sequence). The CDR3 loop is CSARQGTGGYTF. CDR3 coding DNA: TGCAGTGCTAGGCAGGGGACAGGGGGCTACACCTTC.

This clonotype was recorded many times. The chain joins TRBV12-3 or TRBV12-4 to TRBJ2-2, with 9 nucleotides matching TRBD1. The V segment lost 6 bases and the J segment 7 bases; nucleotides outside the gene matches: 6. This CDR3 is 14 amino acids long. Written as DNA, the CDR3 is TGTGCCAGCAGCACAGGACAGGGGCACGGGGAGCTGTTTTTT. Translating it yields CASSTGQGHGELFF.

CDR3 in amino acids: CASSFGTRTGGSAAHEQYF. The DNA of the CDR3 is TGTGCCAGCAGCTTCGGAACCCGGACAGGGGGTAGTGCGGCCCACGAGCAGTACTTC. The chain employs TRBV7-6 and TRBJ2-7; 10 nucleotides agree with TRBD1. Germline CDR1 reads SGHVS; CDR2 reads FNYEAQ. V dropped 3 bases and J dropped 5; count of bases not matched to a gene: 19. This CDR3 is 19 amino acids long.

This clonotype was recorded only once. This chain joins TRBV3-1 and TRBJ2-5; D is unresolved. V lost 5 bases and J 6 bases, leaving 10 bases between the germline ends. CDR1 and CDR2 (germline): LGHDT, YNNKEL (reference sequence). The CDR3 is 12 residues long. The CDR3 sequence is CASSAGPQTQYF. CDR3 nucleotide sequence: TGTGCCAGCAGCGCAGGCCCACAGACCCAGTACTTC.

Note on this clonotype: This may come from a read error, since a much larger clone is one base off. The rearrangement joins TRBV12-3 or TRBV12-4 to TRBJ1-1; D is uncertain. This CDR3 spans 11 amino acids. Trimming stripped 2 bases from V and 13 bases from J, with 11 bases between. CDR3: CASSLSIQVFF. DNA of the CDR3: TGTGCCAGCAGTTTATCAATTCAAGTTTTCTTT.

The CDR3 sequence is CAISTAGPNTGELFF. DNA of the CDR3: TGTGCCATCAGTACGGCAGGACCGAACACCGGGGAGCTGTTTTTT. The genes are TRBV10-3 and TRBJ2-2; D gene uncertain. CDR1 is ENHRY and CDR2 is SYGVKD in the germline V gene. The CDR3 extends over 15 amino acids. V lost 5 bases, J lost 0 bases, and 10 bases lay in between.

The V and J genes are TRBV15 and TRBJ1-5; D is uncertain. Deletions cut 8 bases from V and 6 bases from J, with 14 bases between. Germline V gene lookup returns CDR1 LNHNV and CDR2 YYDKDF (reference sequence). This CDR3 spans 13 amino acids. The CDR3 is CATQQGGGQPQHF. CDR3 in DNA: TGTGCCACCCAACAAGGCGGAGGTCAGCCCCAGCATTTT.

The chain uses TRBV7-6 and TRBJ2-7, with 9 nucleotides matching TRBD2. The CDR3 is 15 residues long. The junction had 10 bases not matched to a gene; V was cut back by 4 bases and J by 6 bases. Germline V lookup: CDR1 SGHVS, CDR2 FNYEAQ. In nucleotides, the CDR3 is TGTGCCAGCAGCTCTTTCACCGGGACTAGCTTCGAGCAGTACTTC. This sequence encodes CASSSFTGTSFEQYF. The variable domain in full, with the rest retrieved from reference TRBV7-6 and TRBJ2-7, is GAGVSQSPRYKVTKRGQDVALRCDPISGHVSLYWYRQALGQGPEFLTYFNYEAQQDKSGLPNDRFSAERPEGSISTLTIQRTEQRDSAMYRCASSSFTGTSFEQYFGPGTRLTVT.

The rearrangement uses TRBV24-1 and TRBJ2-5; 11 nucleotides align to TRBD2. The CDR3 extends over 19 amino acids. Unmatched junction bases numbered 16, after V lost 3 bases and J lost 5 bases. Germline lookup yields CDR1 KGHDR and CDR2 SFDVKD. CDR3: CATSDPPKTSGAGRETQYF. Here the CDR3 DNA reads TGTGCCACCAGTGATCCCCCTAAGACTAGCGGGGCCGGCAGGGAGACCCAGTACTTC.

The rearrangement joins TRBV2 to TRBJ1-6; D might be TRBD1 (5 bases). V was shortened by 4 bases and J by 9 bases, with 13 bases between the two germline ends. The CDR3 consists of 14 residues. Germline lookup yields CDR1 SNHLY and CDR2 FYNNEI. CDR3 loop: CASSVEDTGSPLHF. As DNA, the CDR3 is TGTGCCAGCAGTGTGGAGGACACGGGTTCACCCCTCCACTTT. Complete variable domain (other parts from reference TRBV2 and TRBJ1-6): EPEVTQTPSHQVTQMGQEVILRCVPISNHLYFYWYRQILGQKVEFLVSFYNNEISEKSEIFDDQFSVERPDGSNFTLKIRSTKLEDSAMYFCASSVEDTGSPLHFGNGTRLTVT.

This chain uses TRBV19 with TRBJ2-4, with D maybe TRBD2 (5 bases). This CDR3 comprises 16 residues. Germline assignment: CDR1 LNHDA and CDR2 SQIVND (reference sequence). The V and J ends lost 0 bases and 1 base respectively, with 10 bases between them. The CDR3 coding sequence is TGTGCCAGTAGTATAGATAAGGGAGAGGCCAAAAACATTCAGTACTTC. This encodes CASSIDKGEAKNIQYF.

This clonotype came up many times. The J gene is TRBJ1-1, the V gene TRBV19, with D perhaps TRBD1 (5 bases). Trimming pared 7 bases from V and 7 bases from J, leaving 13 bases between. The germline gives CDR1 LNHDA, CDR2 SQIVND (reference sequence). The CDR3 is made up of 12 amino acids. In DNA, the CDR3 is TGTGCCAGTAACCGGGGACTGGTTGAAGCTTTCTTT. It codes for CASNRGLVEAFF.

The chain employs TRBV7-8 and TRBJ1-2, with D maybe TRBD1 (6 bases). The CDR3 spans 14 residues. V was trimmed by 2 bases and J by 3 bases, leaving 10 bases between them. Germline CDR1 SGHVS, CDR2 FQNEAQ. In DNA, the CDR3 is TGTGCCAGCAGCTTAACAGGGAAGGACTATGGCTACACCTTC. Protein sequence: CASSLTGKDYGYTF.

This clonotype has more than one count but fewer than ten. This chain joins TRBV6-1 and TRBJ1-4, with D uncertain. The CDR3 has 12 amino acids. Germline V gene data show CDR1 as MNHNS and CDR2 as SASEGT. V shed 7 bases and J shed 3 bases, with 6 bases lying between them. CDR3 coding DNA: TGTGCCAGCACAGGTTCTAATGAAAAACTGTTTTTT. Translation: CASTGSNEKLFF.

This clonotype was seen many times. The chain is built from TRBV5-5 and TRBJ2-7; 7 bases match TRBD1. V shed 3 bases, J shed 2 bases, and the junction held 5 bases outside the gene matches. CDR3 length equals 14 residues. The germline V gene encodes CDR1 SGHKS and CDR2 YYEKEE (reference sequence). CDR3 protein: CASSSGQAPYEQYF. Written as DNA, the CDR3 is TGTGCCAGCAGCTCCGGACAGGCACCCTACGAGCAGTACTTC.

The chain uses TRBV12-3 or TRBV12-4 and TRBJ2-4; the D gene is possibly TRBD2 (6 bases). With 5 bases removed from V and 8 bases from J, the gap between germline ends came to 16 bases. CDR3 length: 14 amino acids. CDR3 amino acids: CASSPETRKYIQYF. DNA of the CDR3: TGTGCCAGCAGTCCGGAGACTAGGAAATACATTCAGTACTTC.

There are a few counts of this clonotype. The V and J genes are TRBV29-1 and TRBJ1-1; D not resolved. The CDR3 has 11 amino acids. Trimming left V 5 bases short and J 2 bases short, with 6 bases between. Germline-derived CDR1 and CDR2 are SQVTM and ANQGSEA. CDR3 loop: CSVPTNTEAFF. Written as DNA, the CDR3 is TGCAGCGTTCCCACTAACACTGAAGCTTTCTTT.

This chain uses TRBV5-1 with TRBJ1-6; unclear D gene. Germline CDR1 and CDR2: SGHRS and YFSETQ. V shed 2 bases and J shed 4 bases, with 10 bases lying between them. The CDR3 runs to 15 residues. The CDR3 region is CASSLDLGYNSPLHF. In nucleotides, the CDR3 is TGCGCCAGCAGCTTAGACTTAGGGTATAATTCACCCCTCCACTTT.

The chain joins TRBV2 to TRBJ2-3; D may be TRBD2 (6 bases). The CDR3 loop spans 15 amino acids. Germline V gives CDR1 SNHLY, CDR2 FYNNEI. Trimming left V 7 bases short and J 0 bases short, with 14 bases between. CDR3 residues: CASNPAGFSTDTQYF. As DNA, the CDR3 is TGTGCCAGCAACCCGGCGGGATTTAGCACAGATACGCAGTATTTT.

This clonotype has ten or more counts. This rearrangement joins TRBV19 to TRBJ1-5, with D possibly matching TRBD1 (6 bases). The CDR3 totals 13 residues. Per germline, CDR1 LNHDA and CDR2 SQIVND (reference sequence). V lost 9 bases and J 7 bases, leaving 16 bases between the germline ends. CDR3 amino acids: CASGGGGRQPQHF. The DNA of the CDR3 is TGTGCCAGCGGGGGGGGGGGCCGACAGCCCCAGCATTTT.

This chain uses TRBV7-9 with TRBJ2-7, with D perhaps assigned TRBD1 or TRBD2 (6 bases each). The germline V gene encodes CDR1 SEHNR and CDR2 FQNEAQ (reference sequence). The CDR3 covers 14 residues. Between the trimmed V and J ends, which lost 5 bases and 2 bases, there was a span of 13 bases. The CDR3 sequence is CASSAGQAPYEQYF. The CDR3 nucleotides read TGTGCCAGCAGCGCGGGACAAGCCCCCTACGAGCAGTACTTC. Based on the CDR3 plus reference TRBV7-9 and TRBJ2-7, the full variable domain is DTGVSQNPRHKITKRGQNVTFRCDPISEHNRLYWYRQTLGQGPEFLTYFQNEAQLEKSRLLSDRFSAERPKGSFSTLEIQRTEQGDSAMYLCASSAGQAPYEQYFGPGTRLTVT.

V and J are TRBV4-2 and TRBJ2-2, with D possibly TRBD1 on 5 matching bases. The CDR3 is 15 residues long. CDR1 and CDR2 from the germline V gene are LGHNA and YNFKEQ. The V end was cut by 0 bases, the J end by 5 bases, with 10 bases between. The CDR3: CASSQEGDVTGELFF. CDR3 DNA: TGTGCCAGCAGCCAAGAAGGGGATGTAACCGGGGAGCTGTTTTTT.

This clonotype came up once. The chain recombines TRBV15 with TRBJ1-5; no clear D. The CDR3 totals 15 residues. Trimming took off 0 bases at V and 0 bases at J, with 6 bases between the two ends. CDR1 and CDR2 from the germline V gene are LNHNV and YYDKDF (reference sequence). The CDR3 reads CATSRDGDSNQPQHF. The CDR3 DNA reads TGTGCCACCAGCAGAGATGGGGATAGCAATCAGCCCCAGCATTTT.

The V call is TRBV29-1, the J call TRBJ1-2; D possibly corresponds to TRBD1 (6 bases). Germline CDR1 is SQVTM and CDR2 is ANQGSEA. The CDR3 totals 13 residues. V lost 2 bases, J lost 2 bases, and 9 bases lay in between. The CDR3 region is CSVERTANYGYTF. CDR3 in DNA: TGCAGCGTTGAACGGACAGCCAACTATGGCTACACCTTC.

A single count supports this clonotype. The chain recombines TRBV9 with TRBJ1-2, with 9 positions matching TRBD1. V shed 3 bases, J shed 6 bases, and the junction held 15 bases outside the gene matches. The CDR3 runs 17 residues. Germline V gene lookup returns CDR1 SGDLS and CDR2 YYNGEE. CDR3 protein: CASSDTGTGSYPHGYTF. DNA of the CDR3: TGTGCCAGCAGCGACACCGGGACAGGGAGCTACCCACATGGCTACACCTTC.